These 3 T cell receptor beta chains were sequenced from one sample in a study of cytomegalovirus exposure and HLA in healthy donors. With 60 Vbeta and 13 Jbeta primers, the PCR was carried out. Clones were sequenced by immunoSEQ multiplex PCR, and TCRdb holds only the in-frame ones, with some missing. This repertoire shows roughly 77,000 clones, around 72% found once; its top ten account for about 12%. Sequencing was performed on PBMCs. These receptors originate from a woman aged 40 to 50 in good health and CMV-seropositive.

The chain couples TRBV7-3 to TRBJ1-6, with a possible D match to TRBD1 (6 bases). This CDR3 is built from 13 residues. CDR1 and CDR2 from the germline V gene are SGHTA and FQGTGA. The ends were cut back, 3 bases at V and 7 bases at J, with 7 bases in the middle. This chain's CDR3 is CASSLQGNSPLHF. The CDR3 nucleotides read TGTGCCAGCAGCTTGCAGGGGAATTCACCCCTCCACTTT.

In DNA, the CDR3 is TGTGCCAGTAGTACTCTAGCGGGGAATGAGCAGTTCTTC. Translating gives CASSTLAGNEQFF. The chain combines TRBV19 with TRBJ2-1, with 9 bases that match TRBD2. Germline CDR1 LNHDA, CDR2 SQIVND (reference sequence). V was pared by 4 bases and J by 7 bases, with 2 bases of the junction left unmatched. This CDR3 spans 13 amino acids.

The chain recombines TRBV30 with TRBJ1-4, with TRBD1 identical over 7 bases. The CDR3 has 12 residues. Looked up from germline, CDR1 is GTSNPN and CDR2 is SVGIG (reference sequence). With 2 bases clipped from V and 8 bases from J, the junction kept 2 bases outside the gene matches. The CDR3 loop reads CAWSQQGEKLFF. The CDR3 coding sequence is TGTGCCTGGAGTCAACAGGGGGAAAAACTGTTTTTT. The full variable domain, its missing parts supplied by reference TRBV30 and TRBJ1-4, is SQTIHQWPATLVQPVGSPLSLECTVEGTSNPNLYWYRQAAGRGLQLLFYSVGIGQISSEVPQNLSASRPQDRQFILSSKKLLLSDSGFYLCAWSQQGEKLFFGSGTQLSVL.